This T cell receptor (beta chain) was profiled in a study of CD4+ T cells in melanoma. Remarks on this clone: Its antigen is as yet unknown. One end of the junction varies from germline; a read error may be responsible.

Study outcomes and limitations: A reported correlation linked neoantigen-specific CD4+ T cells to CD8+, macrophage and B cell function. Reportedly, melanoma neoantigen-specific CD4+ T cells showed varied differentiation states.

The germline gives CDR1 MGHRA, CDR2 YSYEKL. This CDR3 region has 13 residues. Sequenced by immunoSEQ multiplex PCR; TCRdb stores in-frame clones only, minus some. The sample carries approximately 47,000 clones, roughly 89% recorded once. V gene TRBV4-1 combines with J gene TRBJ1-1; possibly TRBD1 for D (6 bases). Sequencing used peripheral blood. The source is a human donor with melanoma. CDR3 sequence: CASNQGGITEAFF. CDR3 nucleotides: TGCGCCAGCAACCAAGGGGGGATCACTGAAGCTTTCTTT.